These 8 T cell receptor beta chains were all obtained from the same sample, sequenced in a study of T-cell memory formation after mild COVID-19 (dated by TCRdb to about 2021). Libraries came from 5' RACE. These reads were obtained on an Illumina NovaSeq 6000. TCRdb handled the public reads itself, with Q25 trimming in fastp and clone calling in MiXCR, and kept productive beta chains. One record per CDR3 amino acid sequence lists the most common genes and DNA. The sample table holds fewer than 300,000 distinct CDR3 sequences, of which over 15% were seen once. The top ten constitute 20% to 25% of the sample. The sequenced sample consisted of PBMCs or a T cell subset sorted from them (not recorded which). The receptors were sampled from a man aged 18 to 29 who had mild COVID-19 (a few samples of this study predate the infection). The sample titles of this study are shuffled in the database, so cell type and time point are left out; the donor was told from shared clones.

This chain connects TRBV12-3 or TRBV12-4 to TRBJ2-5; TRBD1 aligns across 7 bases. CDR3 length: 14 residues. After removal of 5 bases from V and 2 bases from J, the junction contained 5 bases not matched to a gene. CDR3 amino acids: CASSTTGAQETQYF. CDR3 DNA sequence: TGTGCCAGCAGTACTACAGGGGCGCAAGAGACCCAGTACTTC.

This clonotype was observed a handful of times. The chain combines TRBV29-1 with TRBJ2-7; 8 bases line up with TRBD2. The trim removed 7 bases at V and 0 bases at J, leaving 11 bases unmatched. The CDR3 runs to 15 residues. CDR1 is SQVTM and CDR2 is ANQGSEA in the germline V gene. The CDR3 nucleotides read TGCAGCGCCGAAAACCAGCGGGGGTACTCCTACGAGCAGTACTTC. This codes for CSAENQRGYSYEQYF.

V and J are TRBV6-5 and TRBJ2-3, with 8 bases matching TRBD2. Germline V gene data show CDR1 as MNHEY and CDR2 as SVGAGI. The CDR3 spans 15 residues. Trimming removed 5 bases from V and 6 bases from J; junction bases left unmatched: 10. CDR3 loop: CASSKPAGGEDTQYF. The CDR3 DNA sequence: TGTGCCAGCAGTAAACCGGCGGGGGGTGAGGATACGCAGTATTTT.

This clonotype was observed a few times. The chain carries TRBV15 and TRBJ1-2; 8 bases fit TRBD1. From germline, CDR1 is LNHNV and CDR2 YYDKDF (reference sequence). Germline trimming cut 1 base from V and 5 bases from J; bases unmatched to any gene: 9. The CDR3 is 16 amino acids. The CDR3 is CATSRGVGTGGYGYTF. CDR3 bases: TGTGCCACCAGCAGAGGGGTGGGGACAGGCGGATATGGCTACACCTTC.

Ten or more counts support this clonotype. This chain joins TRBV4-2 and TRBJ2-5; D might be TRBD1 (5 bases). The CDR3 covers 14 residues. The ends were cut back, 0 bases at V and 4 bases at J, with 9 bases in the middle. Germline V gene data show CDR1 as LGHNA and CDR2 as YNFKEQ. DNA of the CDR3: TGTGCCAGCAGCCAAGACTGGGGCGGAGAGACCCAGTACTTC. Translated, it gives CASSQDWGGETQYF.

This clonotype was picked up many times. The CDR3 DNA reads as TGTGCCAGCAGCTTCCGGGACGCCACCTACGAGCAGTACGTC. This translates into CASSFRDATYEQYV. The chain couples TRBV5-6 to TRBJ2-7; TRBD1 or TRBD2 may be the D gene (5 bases each). V was cut by 2 bases and J by 2 bases, with 11 bases left in between. The CDR3 runs to 14 residues. Germline V lookup: CDR1 SGHDT, CDR2 YYEEEE.

This clonotype was found a few times. V usage is TRBV5-1 and J usage is TRBJ1-1; 12 bases are a match to TRBD1. The CDR3 loop spans 13 amino acids. With V trimmed by 3 bases and J by 11 bases, 5 bases remained unmatched. Germline values: CDR1 SGHRS, CDR2 YFSETQ. CDR3: CASSSPGQGAAFF. For the CDR3, the DNA is TGCGCCAGCAGCTCGCCGGGACAGGGGGCGGCTTTCTTT.

There are a few counts of this clonotype. The chain carries TRBV20-1 and TRBJ2-5; unclear D gene. Trimming removed 6 bases at V and 5 bases at J, with 13 bases between. The germline V gene encodes CDR1 DFQATT and CDR2 SNEGSKA (reference sequence). This CDR3 has 12 residues. CDR3 bases: TGCAGTGCCCCCCTCGGGTTTGAGACCCAGTACTTC. Its translation: CSAPLGFETQYF.